In this sample, the clone carrying this TCR beta chain turned up a few times. Its matching antigen is unknown. This entry comes from a study of CD8 T cells in ankylosing spondylitis. Points from the study as a whole: Disease-linked clones proved CD8+ and comparatively uncommon in peripheral blood. A TCR beta motif of roughly 8 highly homologous variants seemed to mark ankylosing spondylitis blood.

A single record per CDR3 protein comes from TCRdb applying MiXCR to the 5' RACE reads. This table holds a few hundred thousand distinct CDR3 sequences, about an eighth found once. With 4 bases removed from V and 7 bases from J, the gap between germline ends came to 20 bases. The CDR3 spans 16 residues. The germline V gene has CDR1 LNHDA and CDR2 SQIVND (reference sequence). The sequenced material came from blood, either unsorted or a sorted T cell fraction (not recorded which). The receptor was isolated from a male donor with ankylosing spondylitis. The chain couples TRBV19 to TRBJ1-5, with a tentative D call TRBD1 (5 bases). The CDR3 region is CASSTYFGTKDQPQHF. CDR3 in DNA: TGTGCCAGTAGTACCTACTTCGGGACGAAAGACCAGCCCCAGCATTTT.